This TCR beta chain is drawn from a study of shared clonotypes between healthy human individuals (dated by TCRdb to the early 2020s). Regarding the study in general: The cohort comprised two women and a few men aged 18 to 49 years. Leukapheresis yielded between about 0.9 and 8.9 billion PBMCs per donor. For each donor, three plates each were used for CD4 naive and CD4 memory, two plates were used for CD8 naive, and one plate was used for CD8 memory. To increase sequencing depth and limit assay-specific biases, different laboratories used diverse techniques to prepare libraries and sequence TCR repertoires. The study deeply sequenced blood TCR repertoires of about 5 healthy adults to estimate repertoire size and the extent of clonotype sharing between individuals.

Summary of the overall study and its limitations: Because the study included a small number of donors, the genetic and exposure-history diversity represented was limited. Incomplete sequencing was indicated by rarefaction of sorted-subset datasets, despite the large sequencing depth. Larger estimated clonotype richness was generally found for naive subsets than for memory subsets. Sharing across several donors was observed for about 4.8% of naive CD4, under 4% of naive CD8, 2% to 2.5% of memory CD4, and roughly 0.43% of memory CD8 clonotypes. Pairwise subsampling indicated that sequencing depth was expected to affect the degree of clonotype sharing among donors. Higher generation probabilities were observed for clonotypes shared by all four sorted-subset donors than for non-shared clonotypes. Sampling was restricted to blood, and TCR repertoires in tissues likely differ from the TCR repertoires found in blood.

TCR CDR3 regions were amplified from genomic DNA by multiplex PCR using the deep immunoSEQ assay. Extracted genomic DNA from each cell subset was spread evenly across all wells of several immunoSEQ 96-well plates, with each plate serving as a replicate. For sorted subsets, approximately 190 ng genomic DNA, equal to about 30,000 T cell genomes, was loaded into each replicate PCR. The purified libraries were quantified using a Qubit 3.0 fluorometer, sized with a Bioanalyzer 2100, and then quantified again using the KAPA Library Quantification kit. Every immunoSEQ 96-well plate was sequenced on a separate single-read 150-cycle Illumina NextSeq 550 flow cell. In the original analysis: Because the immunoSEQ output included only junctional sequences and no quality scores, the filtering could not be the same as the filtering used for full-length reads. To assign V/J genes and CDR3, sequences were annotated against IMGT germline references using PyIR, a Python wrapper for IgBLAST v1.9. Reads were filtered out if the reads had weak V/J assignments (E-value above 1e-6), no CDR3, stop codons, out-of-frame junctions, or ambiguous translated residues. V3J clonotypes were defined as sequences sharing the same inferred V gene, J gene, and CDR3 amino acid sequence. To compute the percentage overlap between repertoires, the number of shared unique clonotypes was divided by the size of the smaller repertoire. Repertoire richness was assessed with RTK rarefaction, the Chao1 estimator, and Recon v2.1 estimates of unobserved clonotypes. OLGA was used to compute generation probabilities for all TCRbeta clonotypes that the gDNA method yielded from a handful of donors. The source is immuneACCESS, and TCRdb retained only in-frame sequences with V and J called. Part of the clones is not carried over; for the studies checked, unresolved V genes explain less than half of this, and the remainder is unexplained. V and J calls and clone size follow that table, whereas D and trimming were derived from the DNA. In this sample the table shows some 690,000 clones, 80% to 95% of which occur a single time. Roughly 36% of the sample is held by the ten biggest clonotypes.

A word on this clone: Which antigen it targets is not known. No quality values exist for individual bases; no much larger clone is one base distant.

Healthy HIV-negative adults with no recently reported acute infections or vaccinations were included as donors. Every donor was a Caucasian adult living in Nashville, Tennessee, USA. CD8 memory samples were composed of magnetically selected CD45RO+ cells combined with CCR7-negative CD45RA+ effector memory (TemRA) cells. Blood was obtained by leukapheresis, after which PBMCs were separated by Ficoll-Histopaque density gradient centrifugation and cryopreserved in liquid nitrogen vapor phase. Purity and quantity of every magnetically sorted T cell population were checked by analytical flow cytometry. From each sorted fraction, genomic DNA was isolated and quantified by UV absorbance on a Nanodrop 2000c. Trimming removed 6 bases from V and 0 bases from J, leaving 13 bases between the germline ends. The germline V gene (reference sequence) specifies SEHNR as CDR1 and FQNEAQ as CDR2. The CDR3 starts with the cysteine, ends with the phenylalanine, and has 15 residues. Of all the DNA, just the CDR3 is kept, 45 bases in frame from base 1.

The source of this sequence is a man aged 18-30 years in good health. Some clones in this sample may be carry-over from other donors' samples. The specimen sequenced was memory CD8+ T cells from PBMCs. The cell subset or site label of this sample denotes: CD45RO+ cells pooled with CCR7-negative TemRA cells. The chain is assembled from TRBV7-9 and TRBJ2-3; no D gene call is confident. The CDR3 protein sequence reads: CASSSIRESTDTQYF. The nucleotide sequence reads TGTGCCAGCAGTTCAATTAGAGAGAGCACAGATACGCAGTATTTT.